This T cell receptor beta chain is from a study of T cells after yellow fever vaccination. Study results and caveats: Contamination of FACS-sorted repertoires by abundant clonotypes from the bulk population could occur. CD4 and CD8 compartments shared a small share of clonotypes, likely from convergent recombination.

Researchers made TCR cDNA using 5'RACE template switching, and this step added a universal primer site and UMIs. TCRdb called the 5' RACE reads again in MiXCR, with one record for every CDR3 protein. The data hold 450,000 to 600,000 distinct CDR3 sequences, with roughly 12% observed a single time. This CDR3 region has 17 residues. The ends lost 5 bases at V and 8 bases at J; junction bases unmatched: 16. CDR1 is SGHRS and CDR2 is YFSETQ in the germline V gene. For this clonotype: Its antigen is currently unknown.

V usage is TRBV5-1 and J usage is TRBJ2-4; TRBD1 matches at 10 bases. Here the sequenced sample was PBMCs, taken on the day of the yellow fever booster vaccination. This TCR was sampled from a man aged 30 to 39 who received the YFV17D yellow fever vaccine. The CDR3 here is CASSPGQGDNPEDIQYF. In nucleotides, the CDR3 is TGCGCCAGCAGTCCAGGACAGGGGGATAACCCGGAGGACATTCAGTACTTC.